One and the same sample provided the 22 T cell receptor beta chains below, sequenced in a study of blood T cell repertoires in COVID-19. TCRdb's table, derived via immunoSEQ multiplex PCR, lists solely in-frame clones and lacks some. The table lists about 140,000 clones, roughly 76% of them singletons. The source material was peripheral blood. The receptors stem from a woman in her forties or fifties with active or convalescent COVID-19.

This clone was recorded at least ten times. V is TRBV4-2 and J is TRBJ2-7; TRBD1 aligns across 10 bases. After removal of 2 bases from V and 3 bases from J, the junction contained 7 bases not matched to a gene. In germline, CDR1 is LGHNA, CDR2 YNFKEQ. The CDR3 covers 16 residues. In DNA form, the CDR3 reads TGTGCCAGCAGCCAATTAGGGGGACAGGGGATCTACGAGCAGTACTTC. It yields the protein CASSQLGGQGIYEQYF.

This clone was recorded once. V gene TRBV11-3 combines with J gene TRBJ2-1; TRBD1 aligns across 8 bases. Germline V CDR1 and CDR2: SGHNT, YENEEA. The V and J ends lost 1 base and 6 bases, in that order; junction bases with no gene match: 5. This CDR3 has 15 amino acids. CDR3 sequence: CASSLGLQGGNEQFF. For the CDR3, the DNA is TGTGCCAGCAGCTTAGGGCTACAGGGGGGCAATGAGCAGTTCTTC.

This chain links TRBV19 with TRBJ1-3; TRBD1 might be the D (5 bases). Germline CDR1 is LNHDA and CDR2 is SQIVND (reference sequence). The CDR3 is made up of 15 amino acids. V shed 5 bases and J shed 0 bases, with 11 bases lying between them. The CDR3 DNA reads TGTGCCAGTAGTCGAGGACACTCCTCTGGAAACACCATATATTTT. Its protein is CASSRGHSSGNTIYF.

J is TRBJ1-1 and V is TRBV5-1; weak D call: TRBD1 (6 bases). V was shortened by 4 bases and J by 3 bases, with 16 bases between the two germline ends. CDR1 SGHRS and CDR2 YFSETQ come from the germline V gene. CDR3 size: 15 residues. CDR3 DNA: TGCGCCAGCAGCGTACAGGGCCCCGGGGACACTGAAGCTTTCTTT. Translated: CASSVQGPGDTEAFF. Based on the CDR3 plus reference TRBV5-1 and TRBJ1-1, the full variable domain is KAGVTQTPRYLIKTRGQQVTLSCSPISGHRSVSWYQQTPGQGLQFLFEYFSETQRNKGNFPGRFSGRQFSNSRSEMNVSTLELGDSALYLCASSVQGPGDTEAFFGQGTRLTVV.

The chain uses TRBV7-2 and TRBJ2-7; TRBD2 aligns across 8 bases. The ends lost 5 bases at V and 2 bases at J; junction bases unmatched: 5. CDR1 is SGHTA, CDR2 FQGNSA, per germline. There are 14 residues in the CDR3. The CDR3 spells CASSIDGGAYEQYF. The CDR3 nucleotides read TGTGCCAGCAGCATTGACGGGGGGGCCTACGAGCAGTACTTC. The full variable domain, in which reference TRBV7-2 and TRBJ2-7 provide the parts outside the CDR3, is GAGVSQSPSNKVTEKGKDVELRCDPISGHTALYWYRQSLGQGLEFLIYFQGNSAPDKSGLPSDRFSAERTGGSVSTLTIQRTQQEDSAVYLCASSIDGGAYEQYFGPGTRLTVT.

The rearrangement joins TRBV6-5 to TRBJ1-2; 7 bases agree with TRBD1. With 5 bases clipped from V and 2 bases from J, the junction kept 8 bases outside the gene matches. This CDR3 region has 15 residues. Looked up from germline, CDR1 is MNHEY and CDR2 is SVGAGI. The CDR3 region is CASSNSPTGNYGYTF. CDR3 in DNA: TGTGCCAGCAGTAACAGCCCGACAGGGAACTATGGCTACACCTTC.

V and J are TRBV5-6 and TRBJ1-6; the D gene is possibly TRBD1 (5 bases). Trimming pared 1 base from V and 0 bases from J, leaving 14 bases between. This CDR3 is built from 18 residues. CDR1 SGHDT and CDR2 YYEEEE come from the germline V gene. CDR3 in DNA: TGTGCCAGCAGCTTGCGGGACTCCCCGAGCTCCTATAATTCACCCCTCCACTTT. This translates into CASSLRDSPSSYNSPLHF.

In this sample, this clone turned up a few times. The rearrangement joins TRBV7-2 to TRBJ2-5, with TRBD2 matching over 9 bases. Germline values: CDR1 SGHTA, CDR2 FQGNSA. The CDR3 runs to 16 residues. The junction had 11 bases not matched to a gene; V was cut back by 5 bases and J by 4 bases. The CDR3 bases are TGTGCCAGCAGCCCTCTTAGCGGGAGACCACCAGAGACCCAGTACTTC. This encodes CASSPLSGRPPETQYF.

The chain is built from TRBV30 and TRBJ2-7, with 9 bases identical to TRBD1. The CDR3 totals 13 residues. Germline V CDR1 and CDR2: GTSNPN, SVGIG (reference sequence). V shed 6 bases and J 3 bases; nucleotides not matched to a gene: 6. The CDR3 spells CACLGQGSYEQYF. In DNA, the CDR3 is TGTGCCTGCCTGGGACAGGGAAGCTACGAGCAGTACTTC.

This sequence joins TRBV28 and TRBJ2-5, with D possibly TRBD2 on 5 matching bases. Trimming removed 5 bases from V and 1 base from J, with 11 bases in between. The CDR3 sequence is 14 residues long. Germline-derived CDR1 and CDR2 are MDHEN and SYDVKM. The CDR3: CASSPIRGQETQYF. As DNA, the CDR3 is TGTGCCAGCAGTCCTATACGGGGCCAAGAGACCCAGTACTTC. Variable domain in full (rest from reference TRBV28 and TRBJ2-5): DVKVTQSSRYLVKRTGEKVFLECVQDMDHENMFWYRQDPGLGLRLIYFSYDVKMKEKGDIPEGYSVSREKKERFSLILESASTNQTSMYLCASSPIRGQETQYFGPGTRLLVL.

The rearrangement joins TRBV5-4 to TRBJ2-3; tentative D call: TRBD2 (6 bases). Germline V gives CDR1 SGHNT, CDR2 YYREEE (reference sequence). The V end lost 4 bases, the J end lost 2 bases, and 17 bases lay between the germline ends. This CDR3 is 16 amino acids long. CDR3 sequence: CASSPGTATLTDTQYF. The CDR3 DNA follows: TGTGCCAGCAGCCCTGGGACTGCCACACTCACAGATACGCAGTATTTT. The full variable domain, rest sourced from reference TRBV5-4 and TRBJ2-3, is ETGVTQSPTHLIKTRGQQVTLRCSSQSGHNTVSWYQQALGQGPQFIFQYYREEENGRGNFPPRFSGLQFPNYSSELNVNALELDDSALYLCASSPGTATLTDTQYFGPGTRLTVL.

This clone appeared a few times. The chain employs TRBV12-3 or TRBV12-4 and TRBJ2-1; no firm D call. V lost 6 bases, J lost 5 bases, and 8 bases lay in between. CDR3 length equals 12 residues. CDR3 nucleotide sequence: TGTGCCAGCAGATCAACAGACAATGAGCAGTTCTTC. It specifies CASRSTDNEQFF.

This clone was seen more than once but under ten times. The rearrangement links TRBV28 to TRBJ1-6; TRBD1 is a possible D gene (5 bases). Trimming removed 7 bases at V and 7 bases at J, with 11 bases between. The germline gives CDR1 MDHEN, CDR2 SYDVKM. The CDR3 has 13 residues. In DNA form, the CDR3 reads TGTGCCAGCACTGGGGCAAGGAATTCACCCCTCCACTTT. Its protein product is CASTGARNSPLHF.

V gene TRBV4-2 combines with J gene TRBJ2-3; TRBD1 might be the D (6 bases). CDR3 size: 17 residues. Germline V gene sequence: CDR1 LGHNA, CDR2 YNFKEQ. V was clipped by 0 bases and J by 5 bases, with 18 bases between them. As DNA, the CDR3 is TGTGCCAGCAGCCAAGACCCTGCCAGGGGAGAGAGAGATACGCAGTATTTT. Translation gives CASSQDPARGERDTQYF.

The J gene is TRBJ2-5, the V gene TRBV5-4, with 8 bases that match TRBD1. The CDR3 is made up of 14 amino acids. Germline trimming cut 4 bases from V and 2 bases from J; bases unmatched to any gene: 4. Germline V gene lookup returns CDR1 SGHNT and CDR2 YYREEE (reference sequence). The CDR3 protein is CASSAQGVQETQYF. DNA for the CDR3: TGTGCCAGCAGCGCACAGGGGGTACAAGAGACCCAGTACTTC.

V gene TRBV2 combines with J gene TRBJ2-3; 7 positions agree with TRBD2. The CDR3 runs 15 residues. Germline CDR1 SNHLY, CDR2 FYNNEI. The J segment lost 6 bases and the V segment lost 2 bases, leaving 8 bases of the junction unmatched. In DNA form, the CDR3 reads TGTGCCAGCAGTGAATGGGGGACTAACGTCGATACGCAGTATTTT. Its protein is CASSEWGTNVDTQYF.

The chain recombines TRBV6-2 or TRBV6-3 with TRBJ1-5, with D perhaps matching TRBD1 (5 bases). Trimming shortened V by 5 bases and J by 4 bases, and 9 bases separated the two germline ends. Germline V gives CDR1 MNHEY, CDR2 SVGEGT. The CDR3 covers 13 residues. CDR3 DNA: TGTGCCAGCAGTAGACAGATAAATCAGCCCCAGCATTTT. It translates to CASSRQINQPQHF.

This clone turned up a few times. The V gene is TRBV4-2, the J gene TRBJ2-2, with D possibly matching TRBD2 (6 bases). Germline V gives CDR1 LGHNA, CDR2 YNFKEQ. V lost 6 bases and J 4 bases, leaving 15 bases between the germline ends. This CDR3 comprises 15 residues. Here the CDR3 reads CASRAAGFGTGELFF. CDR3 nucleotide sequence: TGTGCCAGCAGGGCGGCGGGATTCGGCACCGGGGAGCTGTTTTTT.

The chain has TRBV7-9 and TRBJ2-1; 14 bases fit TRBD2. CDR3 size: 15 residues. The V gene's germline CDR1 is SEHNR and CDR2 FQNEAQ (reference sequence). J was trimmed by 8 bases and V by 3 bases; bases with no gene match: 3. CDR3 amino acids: CASSLRLAGGDEQFF. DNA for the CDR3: TGTGCCAGCAGCTTGAGACTAGCGGGAGGGGATGAGCAGTTCTTC.

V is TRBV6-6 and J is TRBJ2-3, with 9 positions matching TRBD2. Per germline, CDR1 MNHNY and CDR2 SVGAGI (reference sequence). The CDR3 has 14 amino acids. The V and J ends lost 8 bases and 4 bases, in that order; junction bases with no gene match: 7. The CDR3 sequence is CASEGGGAADTQYF. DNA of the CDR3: TGTGCCAGCGAGGGCGGGGGGGCTGCAGATACGCAGTATTTT.

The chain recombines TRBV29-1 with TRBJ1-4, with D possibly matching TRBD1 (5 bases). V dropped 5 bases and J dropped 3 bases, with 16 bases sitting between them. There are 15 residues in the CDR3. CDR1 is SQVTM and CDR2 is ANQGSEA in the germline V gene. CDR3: CSVRVDGGANEKLFF. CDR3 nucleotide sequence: TGCAGCGTTCGAGTGGACGGAGGGGCTAATGAAAAACTGTTTTTT.

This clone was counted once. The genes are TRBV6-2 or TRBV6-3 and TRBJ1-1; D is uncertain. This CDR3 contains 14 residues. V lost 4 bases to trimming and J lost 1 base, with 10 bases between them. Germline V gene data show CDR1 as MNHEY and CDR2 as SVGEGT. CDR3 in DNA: TGTGCCAGCAGTTCTATAAGAGAGAACACTGAAGCTTTCTTT. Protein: CASSSIRENTEAFF.